The 13 T cell receptor beta chains presented below share a single source sample, sequenced in a study of tissue T cells after allogeneic stem cell transplantation. Produced via immunoSEQ multiplex PCR; TCRdb's table is partial and in-frame only. The sample carries about 48,000 clones, 73% recorded once. The material sequenced was sorted cells pooled from one or two spleens. All receptors derive from a pool of C57BL/6 mice in good health.

Points on this clone: The gene symbols are mouse symbols. The DNA ends 1 residue before the CDR3 does, and the rest of the CDR3 is filled in from the germline J gene. The genes are TRBV26 and TRBJ1-2, with D possibly TRBD1 on 6 matching bases. Looked up from germline, CDR1 is KGHPV and CDR2 is FQNQEV (reference sequence). V was cut by 3 bases and J by 3 bases, with 8 bases left in between. The CDR3 has 13 residues. CDR3 sequence: CASSLGGHSDYTF. The part of the CDR3 DNA that was read is TGTGCCAGCAGTCTCGGGGGGCACTCCGACTACACC.

The sample holds a few counts of this clone. The genes and germline here are from mouse. The read terminates 1 residue before the CDR3 end, so the remaining end is supplied by the germline J gene. The genes are TRBV13-3 and TRBJ2-1; D might be TRBD1 (5 bases). The CDR3 runs 12 residues. Trimming cost V 0 bases and J 7 bases, with 5 bases left between them. Germline V CDR1 and CDR2: NNHDY, SYVADS. The CDR3 loop is CASSDAGAEQFF. The sequenced part of the CDR3 DNA is TGTGCCAGCAGTGATGCAGGGGCTGAGCAGTTC.

With respect to this clone: Mouse gene names apply. The read stops 1 residue short of the end of the CDR3; the missing end is completed from the germline J gene. The rearrangement uses TRBV5 and TRBJ2-5, with 11 bases identical to TRBD2. This CDR3 has 15 residues. Trimming removed 3 bases from V and 3 bases from J; junction bases left unmatched: 2. CDR1 is LGHNA and CDR2 is YNLKQL in the germline V gene (reference sequence). The CDR3 reads CASSHDWGGQDTQYF. The part of the CDR3 DNA that was read is TGTGCCAGCAGCCACGACTGGGGGGGTCAAGACACCCAGTAC.

About this clone itself: Germline and genes: mouse. The observed sequence ends 1 residue before the CDR3 terminus, with the missing tail filled in from the germline J gene. V gene TRBV5 combines with J gene TRBJ2-1; TRBD2 might be the D (8 bases). This CDR3 has 13 amino acids. V was clipped by 8 bases and J by 2 bases, with 10 bases between them. CDR1 LGHNA and CDR2 YNLKQL come from the germline V gene (reference sequence). The CDR3 sequence is CASQGGHYAEQFF. The CDR3 DNA, read in part, is TGTGCCAGCCAGGGGGGGCACTATGCTGAGCAGTTC.

Details on this clone: Genes here carry mouse names. The read ends 1 residue shy of where the CDR3 ends; the end is completed using the germline J gene. The chain carries TRBV13-1 and TRBJ2-1, with 10 bases identical to TRBD2. The CDR3 sequence is 15 residues long. Germline V gene sequence: CDR1 NSHNY, CDR2 SYGAGN. Trimming cost V 3 bases and J 1 base; bases outside gene matches: 1. Partial CDR3 DNA: TGTGCCAGCAGTGGGGGACTGGGGAACTATGCTGAGCAGTTC. It translates to CASSGGLGNYAEQF. The complete CDR3 reads CASSGGLGNYAEQFF.

Notes on this clone: Gene labels here are mouse ones. The CDR3 sequence: CASRTGGANTEVFF. The covered CDR3 bases are TGTGCAAGCAGGACAGGGGGTGCAAACACAGAAGTCTTC. This chain uses TRBV16 with TRBJ1-1; 9 positions match TRBD1. The observed sequence ends 1 residue before the CDR3 terminus, with the missing tail filled in from the germline J gene. Germline V CDR1 and CDR2: SGHSA, FRNQAP. V lost 6 bases, J lost 0 bases, and 2 bases stayed unmatched. The CDR3 extends over 14 amino acids.

In the case of this clone: Gene labels here are mouse ones. The part of the CDR3 DNA that was read is TGTGCCAGCAGTGATCCAGGTGAAGTCTTC. Translating it yields CASSDPGEVF. The CDR3, in full, reads CASSDPGEVFF. The rearrangement joins TRBV13-3 to TRBJ1-1, with D hard to call. The read comes to an end 1 residue before the CDR3 does, leaving the germline J gene to fill in the end. The V end lost 1 base, the J end lost 8 bases, and 6 bases lay between the germline ends. Germline V lookup: CDR1 NNHDY, CDR2 SYVADS. The CDR3 consists of 11 residues.

As regards this clone: Mouse gene names apply. Read data end 1 residue before the CDR3 end; the end is taken from the germline J gene. V gene TRBV17 combines with J gene TRBJ2-7, with D maybe TRBD2 (7 bases). Trimming stripped 3 bases from V and 3 bases from J, with 9 bases between. This CDR3 spans 13 amino acids. Per the germline V gene, CDR1 is MNHDT and CDR2 is YYDKIL. The CDR3 DNA, read in part, is TGTGCTAGCAGTAGCTGGGGGCGCTATGAACAGTAC. Protein: CASSSWGRYEQY. The whole CDR3 protein is CASSSWGRYEQYF.

The table lists this clone with a few counts. Gene and germline names: mouse. Read data end 1 residue before the CDR3 end; the end is taken from the germline J gene. This sequence joins TRBV20 and TRBJ2-1; 9 bases line up with TRBD1. Per germline, CDR1 GFQATS and CDR2 STVNSAI. V lost 2 bases and J lost 11; bases outside the gene matches: 1. The CDR3 runs 11 residues. The CDR3 loop is CGARTGGQQFF. The DNA read from the CDR3 is TGTGGTGCTAGGACAGGGGGCCAGCAGTTC.

Turning to this clone: Any gene name here is a mouse gene name. Read sequence stops 1 residue before the CDR3 end, and the germline J gene provides the missing end. V and J are TRBV4 and TRBJ1-6; 7 bases line up with TRBD1. TRBJ1-6 is an ORF for which the function is uncertain. The V gene end was trimmed by 5 bases and the J gene end by 6 bases; junction bases not matched to a gene: 1. Germline V CDR1 and CDR2: LGHDT, YNNKQL (reference sequence). CDR3 length equals 13 residues. The sequenced part of the CDR3 DNA is TGTGCCAGCAGCAGGGGGCTTAATTCGCCCCTCTAC. It yields the protein CASSRGLNSPLY. The entire CDR3 protein reads CASSRGLNSPLYF.

Worth noting for this clone: The listed genes are named as in mouse. Read sequence stops 1 residue before the CDR3 end, and the germline J gene provides the missing end. The chain joins TRBV13-2 to TRBJ2-7, with 11 bases fitting TRBD2. Losses at the gene ends were 2 bases for V and 1 base for J; bases not matched to a gene: 2. From germline, CDR1 is NNHNN and CDR2 SYGAGS (reference sequence). CDR3 length: 15 amino acids. The CDR3 sequence: CASGETGGASYEQYF. The covered CDR3 bases are TGTGCCAGCGGTGAAACTGGGGGGGCATCCTATGAACAGTAC.

With regard to this clone: Here the gene names and germline are mouse. Sequencing ends 1 residue short of the CDR3 end; the germline J gene provides the rest. J is TRBJ2-4 and V is TRBV16; 7 bases agree with TRBD2. CDR1 SGHSA and CDR2 FRNQAP come from the germline V gene. The junction had 0 bases not matched to a gene; V was cut back by 0 bases and J by 0 bases. CDR3 length: 15 amino acids. The sequenced part of the CDR3 DNA is TGTGCAAGCAGCTTAGAGGGGGGGAGTCAAAACACCTTGTAC. Protein product: CASSLEGGSQNTLY. The entire CDR3 protein is CASSLEGGSQNTLYF.

Worth noting for this clone: The genes and germline here are from mouse. Read data end 1 residue before the CDR3 end; the end is taken from the germline J gene. The chain joins TRBV5 to TRBJ2-7; TRBD2 aligns across 9 bases. Germline V CDR1 and CDR2: LGHNA, YNLKQL (reference sequence). The CDR3 is made up of 14 amino acids. The J segment lost 2 bases and the V segment lost 5 bases, leaving 4 bases of the junction unmatched. The chain's CDR3 is CASSSDWGTYEQYF. The CDR3 bases that were read are TGTGCCAGCAGCTCGGACTGGGGAACCTATGAACAGTAC.